These 27 T cell receptor beta chains were all obtained from the same sample, sequenced in a study of T cells in Graves' hyperthyroidism and ophthalmopathy. Amplified TCR beta CDR3 regions came from RNA transcripts. TCR CDR3 underwent first-round RT-PCR with the HTBI primer set. TCRdb analysed the multiplex PCR reads with MiXCR anew, one entry per CDR3 protein. The table records approximately 600,000 distinct CDR3 sequences, around 16% of them present only once. Material for sequencing was blood. These receptors originate from a woman aged 25 to 45 with Graves' hyperthyroidism.

V and J are TRBV29-1 and TRBJ1-4; no clear D gene. Trimming took off 7 bases at V and 6 bases at J, with 12 bases between the two ends. Germline CDR1 is SQVTM and CDR2 is ANQGSEA. The CDR3 is 12 residues long. The CDR3 sequence: CSAREVDEKLFF. The DNA for the CDR3 is TGCAGCGCTAGGGAGGTTGATGAAAAACTGTTTTTT.

The J gene is TRBJ2-1, the V gene TRBV10-3; a weak D match, TRBD2 (6 bases). V lost 3 bases, J lost 8 bases, and 17 bases lay in between. CDR3 length: 15 residues. CDR1 and CDR2 (germline): ENHRY, SYGVKD. This CDR3 is CAISERLDGWDEQFF. The CDR3 coding sequence is TGTGCCATCAGTGAAAGACTAGATGGGTGGGATGAGCAGTTCTTC.

This clonotype appeared many times. The gene calls are TRBV10-3 and TRBJ2-7; 7 positions agree with TRBD2. J gave up 4 bases and V 11 bases, and 20 bases lay outside the gene matches. CDR1 and CDR2 from the germline V gene are ENHRY and SYGVKD. This CDR3 has 16 amino acids. The CDR3 DNA reads TGTGCCTCCACCTCTGCCAGCGGGAAGATCGGATACGAGCAGTACTTC. Its protein is CASTSASGKIGYEQYF.

This clonotype occurred a few times. This chain joins TRBV7-9 and TRBJ1-4, with 8 bases fitting TRBD1. CDR3 length: 13 amino acids. Trimming took 8 bases from V and 8 from J; bases not matched to a gene: 7. Germline-derived CDR1 and CDR2 are SEHNR and FQNEAQ (reference sequence). This chain's CDR3 is CASGGTGWEKLFF. The CDR3, as DNA: TGTGCCAGCGGGGGGACAGGTTGGGAAAAACTGTTTTTT. Combining the CDR3 with reference TRBV7-9 and TRBJ1-4 gives the whole variable domain DTGVSQNPRHKITKRGQNVTFRCDPISEHNRLYWYRQTLGQGPEFLTYFQNEAQLEKSRLLSDRFSAERPKGSFSTLEIQRTEQGDSAMYLCASGGTGWEKLFFGSGTQLSVL.

This clonotype turned up a few times. The genes are TRBV7-9 and TRBJ2-5, with D tentatively TRBD2 (5 bases). CDR3 size: 17 residues. Germline V CDR1 and CDR2: SEHNR, FQNEAQ (reference sequence). V lost 3 bases, J lost 0 bases, and 17 bases lay in between. The CDR3 bases are TGTGCCAGCAGCTTCGGGGTCGAGCGCCTTCACCAAGAGACCCAGTACTTC. It translates to CASSFGVERLHQETQYF.

CDR3: CASSGGRATNEKLFF. CDR3 DNA sequence: TGCGCCAGCAGCGGAGGCAGGGCAACTAATGAAAAACTGTTTTTT. The chain joins TRBV5-1 to TRBJ1-4, with a weak D call TRBD1 (5 bases). The CDR3 spans 15 residues. Trimming pared 4 bases from V and 0 bases from J, leaving 10 bases between. Germline loops: CDR1 SGHRS, CDR2 YFSETQ. Full variable domain (rest looked up from reference TRBV5-1 and TRBJ1-4): KAGVTQTPRYLIKTRGQQVTLSCSPISGHRSVSWYQQTPGQGLQFLFEYFSETQRNKGNFPGRFSGRQFSNSRSEMNVSTLELGDSALYLCASSGGRATNEKLFFGSGTQLSVL.

This clonotype was seen many times. CDR3 DNA sequence: TGTGCCACCAGCAGGAGCGGGAGGAGGTACAATGAGCAGTTCTTC. Encoded protein: CATSRSGRRYNEQFF. The chain recombines TRBV15 with TRBJ2-1; 9 bases line up with TRBD2. Germline CDR1 is LNHNV and CDR2 is YYDKDF (reference sequence). The CDR3 covers 15 residues. V gave up 3 bases and J gave up 4 bases; unmatched junction bases: 4.

This clonotype was found a few times. The rearrangement links TRBV27 to TRBJ1-4; no reliable D call. V was shortened by 5 bases and J by 8 bases, with 15 bases between the two germline ends. Germline CDR1 is MNHEY and CDR2 is SMNVEV (reference sequence). CDR3 length: 14 amino acids. In DNA, the CDR3 is TGTGCCAGCAGTCCCGAAATAAGACCCGAAAAACTGTTTTTT. This sequence encodes CASSPEIRPEKLFF.

This clonotype was seen ten or more times. J is TRBJ2-5 and V is TRBV28; D possibly corresponds to TRBD2 (6 bases). The CDR3 has 16 residues. The germline V and J ends were trimmed by 2 bases and 5 bases, with 18 bases remaining between them. Per germline, CDR1 MDHEN and CDR2 SYDVKM. In DNA form, the CDR3 reads TGTGCCAGCAGTTTAGGGTTGGTAGCGGCCATGGAGACCCAGTACTTC. Amino acid sequence: CASSLGLVAAMETQYF.

This clonotype came up a few times. The rearrangement uses TRBV2 and TRBJ2-1, with D possibly being TRBD2 (6 bases). CDR3 length: 14 amino acids. Trimming left V 11 bases short and J 0 bases short, with 14 bases between. CDR1 is SNHLY and CDR2 is FYNNEI in the germline V gene. This CDR3 is CAGGLVSSYNEQFF. Written as DNA, the CDR3 is TGTGCCGGGGGACTTGTCAGCTCCTACAATGAGCAGTTCTTC.

This clonotype was seen many times. This chain uses TRBV7-3 with TRBJ2-1; TRBD2 aligns across 10 bases. Germline assignment: CDR1 SGHTA and CDR2 FQGTGA. The V segment lost 4 bases and the J segment 3 bases; nucleotides outside the gene matches: 3. The CDR3 is 15 amino acids. CDR3 sequence (DNA): TGTGCCAGCAGCTCGGGACTAGCGCTCTACAATGAGCAGTTCTTC. Its translation: CASSSGLALYNEQFF.

V and J are TRBV7-9 and TRBJ1-3, with 11 bases aligning to TRBD1. CDR1 is SEHNR and CDR2 is FQNEAQ in the germline V gene (reference sequence). This CDR3 spans 15 amino acids. V trimming: 4 bases; J trimming: 8 bases; junction bases outside the gene matches: 7. The CDR3 DNA reads TGTGCCAGCAGCTCCCTCGGGACAGGGGGACACACCATATATTTT. This gives the protein CASSSLGTGGHTIYF.

The table lists this clonotype with many counts. The chain recombines TRBV7-9 with TRBJ2-7; D not certain. Germline values: CDR1 SEHNR, CDR2 FQNEAQ (reference sequence). The CDR3 extends over 13 amino acids. The ends were cut back, 1 base at V and 3 bases at J, with 7 bases in the middle. CDR3 sequence reads: CASSLEELYEQYF. CDR3 nucleotides: TGTGCCAGCAGCTTAGAAGAACTCTACGAGCAGTACTTC.

This clonotype came up many times. CDR3 DNA sequence: TGTGCCAGCAGCGCGGATAACAGGGCCTCGGGGACCCAGTACTTC. Translated, it gives CASSADNRASGTQYF. The chain combines TRBV2 with TRBJ2-5; weak D call: TRBD1 (6 bases). There are 15 residues in the CDR3. V was trimmed by 6 bases and J by 7 bases, leaving 21 bases between them. Germline-derived CDR1 and CDR2 are SNHLY and FYNNEI.

This clonotype showed up many times. The CDR3 is CASSIGQGWEAAFF. The CDR3 region has the DNA TGTGCCAGCAGCATCGGACAGGGGTGGGAGGCAGCTTTCTTT. This chain connects TRBV7-2 to TRBJ1-1, with TRBD1 matching 9 bases. The germline V gene has CDR1 SGHTA and CDR2 FQGNSA. Trimming took 5 bases from V and 10 from J; bases not matched to a gene: 11. The CDR3 runs to 14 residues.

The sample holds many counts of this clonotype. V is TRBV11-2 and J is TRBJ2-3; 10 nucleotides line up with TRBD2. Germline CDR1 is SGHAT and CDR2 is FQNNGV. Trimming cost V 2 bases and J 5 bases; bases outside gene matches: 7. The CDR3 has 16 residues. The CDR3: CASSLLAGALVDTQYF. The CDR3 region has the DNA TGTGCCAGCAGCTTACTAGCGGGAGCGCTCGTAGATACGCAGTATTTT.

The chain joins TRBV9 to TRBJ1-2, with D possibly TRBD1 on 5 matching bases. The CDR3 runs 14 residues. Germline CDR1 SGDLS, CDR2 YYNGEE. V lost 3 bases to trimming and J lost 2 bases, with 11 bases between them. DNA for the CDR3: TGTGCCAGCAGCGCAGCTGGGGGGAACTATGGCTACACCTTC. Amino acids: CASSAAGGNYGYTF.

Many counts were recorded for this clonotype. The CDR3 loop is CASSPQDWSTDTQYF. The DNA for the CDR3 is TGTGCCAGCTCACCACAAGACTGGAGTACAGATACGCAGTATTTT. The chain couples TRBV18 to TRBJ2-3; D call uncertain. Trimming stripped 1 base from V and 3 bases from J, with 11 bases between. The CDR3 sequence is 15 residues long. Germline loops: CDR1 KGHSH, CDR2 LQKENI.

In this sample, this clonotype turned up many times. The V call is TRBV7-8, the J call TRBJ2-3; D assignment may be TRBD1 or TRBD2 (5 bases each). The V and J ends lost 3 bases and 5 bases respectively, with 9 bases between them. This CDR3 region has 13 residues. Germline-derived CDR1 and CDR2 are SGHVS and FQNEAQ. The CDR3 nucleotides are TGTGCCAGCAGCTTGGGACCTCGAGATACGCAGTATTTT. As protein: CASSLGPRDTQYF.

As regards this clonotype: The CDR3 does not close with the conserved phenylalanine or tryptophan, likely indicating a read error. This chain links TRBV9 with TRBJ2-6; no reliable D call. The germline V and J ends were trimmed by 0 bases and 0 bases, with 4 bases remaining between them. There are 15 residues in the CDR3. Germline assignment: CDR1 SGDLS and CDR2 YYNGEE. CDR3 bases: TGTGCCAGCAGCGTAGGCGTCTCTGGGGCCAACGTCCTGACTCTC. Translation: CASSVGVSGANVLTL.

In this sample, this clonotype turned up many times. The chain carries TRBV11-3 and TRBJ2-2; 10 positions match TRBD2. The CDR3 is 15 residues long. The germline CDR1 and CDR2 sequences are SGHNT and YENEEA. V shed 4 bases and J 5 bases; nucleotides not matched to a gene: 4. CDR3 nucleotides: TGTGCCAGCAGCTCCGGGACTAGCGTAACCGGGGAGCTGTTTTTT. Its protein product is CASSSGTSVTGELFF.

This clonotype was counted at least ten times. The CDR3 DNA is TGCAGTGCTTCCTATAGGGGGCAGTTCTTC. Its translation: CSASYRGQFF. V is TRBV20-1 and J is TRBJ2-1; tentatively, D is TRBD1 (5 bases). Germline V CDR1 and CDR2: DFQATT, SNEGSKA (reference sequence). The CDR3 totals 10 residues. The V end lost 5 bases, the J end lost 12 bases, and 11 bases lay between the germline ends.

This clonotype was observed at least ten times. This CDR3 reads CASSPTLAGEQYF. Written as DNA, the CDR3 is TGTGCCAGCAGCCCTACCCTGGCAGGGGAGCAGTACTTC. The J gene is TRBJ2-7, the V gene TRBV11-3; weak D call: TRBD1 (5 bases). The germline gives CDR1 SGHNT, CDR2 YENEEA. V was shortened by 5 bases and J by 7 bases, with 15 bases between the two germline ends. The CDR3 is 13 amino acids. Together with reference TRBV11-3 and TRBJ2-7, the CDR3 gives the full variable domain: EAGVVQSPRYKIIEKKQPVAFWCNPISGHNTLYWYLQNLGQGPELLIRYENEEAVDDSQLPKDRFSAERLKGVDSTLKIQPAELGDSAVYLCASSPTLAGEQYFGPGTRLTVT.

This clonotype was detected ten times or more. This chain joins TRBV29-1 and TRBJ2-5, with D tentatively TRBD2 (6 bases). This CDR3 region has 13 residues. Germline V gene sequence: CDR1 SQVTM, CDR2 ANQGSEA. V was pared by 2 bases and J by 5 bases, with 12 bases between. In DNA form, the CDR3 reads TGCAGCGTTGAACAGGGAGGTCGGGAGACCCAGTACTTC. Amino acids: CSVEQGGRETQYF.

Many counts were recorded for this clonotype. The J gene is TRBJ2-1, the V gene TRBV12-3 or TRBV12-4, with 10 positions matching TRBD2. CDR3 length: 15 residues. V lost 3 bases, J lost 5 bases, and 4 bases stayed unmatched. Here the CDR3 reads CASSFASGRDNEQFF. CDR3 bases: TGTGCCAGCAGTTTCGCTAGCGGGAGAGACAATGAGCAGTTCTTC.

This clonotype was seen ten or more times. The rearrangement links TRBV2 to TRBJ1-1, with no clear D. This CDR3 has 14 residues. The germline V gene has CDR1 SNHLY and CDR2 FYNNEI. The germline V and J ends were trimmed by 2 bases and 0 bases, with 7 bases remaining between them. This chain's CDR3 is CASSENTMNTEAFF. The DNA of the CDR3 is TGTGCCAGCAGTGAAAACACCATGAACACTGAAGCTTTCTTT.

This clonotype was counted ten times or more. The V gene is TRBV2, the J gene TRBJ2-7; D perhaps matches TRBD2 (6 bases). Germline CDR1 is SNHLY and CDR2 is FYNNEI. Trimming cost V 2 bases and J 1 base, with 18 bases left between them. This CDR3 spans 17 amino acids. DNA for the CDR3: TGTGCCAGCAGTGAAATGTTCGAGACTAGTCCGTCCTACGAGCAGTACTTC. Translated, it gives CASSEMFETSPSYEQYF. Variable domain in full (rest from reference TRBV2 and TRBJ2-7): EPEVTQTPSHQVTQMGQEVILRCVPISNHLYFYWYRQILGQKVEFLVSFYNNEISEKSEIFDDQFSVERPDGSNFTLKIRSTKLEDSAMYFCASSEMFETSPSYEQYFGPGTRLTVT.